Presented here are 8 T cell receptor beta chains from one specimen sequenced in a study of OX40 agonist ivuxolimab in advanced cancers. The protocol was immunoSEQ multiplex PCR, while the TCRdb copy is restricted to in-frame clones and leaves out a portion. This table holds around 64,000 clones, roughly 80% found once. The source was CD4+ or CD8+ T cells sorted from blood, collected in a trial of the OX40 agonist ivuxolimab. All receptors come from an adult with an advanced solid tumor such as melanoma, head and neck, liver or kidney cancer.

The chain joins TRBV7-2 to TRBJ1-6; TRBD1 matches 8 bases. Germline lookup yields CDR1 SGHTA and CDR2 FQGNSA. V lost 5 bases and J lost 6; bases outside the gene matches: 6. CDR3 length: 15 residues. The CDR3 spells CASSTRTGINSPLHF. The CDR3 DNA follows: TGTGCCAGCAGCACTCGGACAGGGATTAATTCACCCCTCCACTTT.

The chain combines TRBV5-1 with TRBJ2-1; 12 bases map to TRBD2. This CDR3 contains 14 residues. Germline V gene sequence: CDR1 SGHRS, CDR2 YFSETQ. Trimming removed 4 bases from V and 7 bases from J; junction bases left unmatched: 3. In DNA form, the CDR3 reads TGCGCCAGCAGCACAGGACTAGCGGGAAATGAGCAGTTCTTC. Protein sequence: CASSTGLAGNEQFF.

This clone was recorded only once. The CDR3 DNA is TGTGCCAGCAGCTCCTCGATGGGCAGCTCCTCTAACTATGGCTACACCTTC. Translation: CASSSSMGSSSNYGYTF. The chain links TRBV11-2 to TRBJ1-2; D call uncertain. This CDR3 is 17 amino acids long. Per germline, CDR1 SGHAT and CDR2 FQNNGV. Deletions cut 4 bases from V and 0 bases from J, with 18 bases between.

The V gene is TRBV5-6, the J gene TRBJ2-5; D unresolved. V lost 5 bases and J lost 5, with 13 bases in between. The CDR3 sequence is 13 residues long. Looked up from germline, CDR1 is SGHDT and CDR2 is YYEEEE. CDR3 loop: CASSLSSRETQYF. The CDR3 nucleotides read TGTGCCAGCAGTCTGAGCTCCCGGGAGACCCAGTACTTC.

The chain uses TRBV7-9 and TRBJ2-3; D is ambiguous. V shed 3 bases and J shed 1 base, with 8 bases lying between them. Germline V CDR1 and CDR2: SEHNR, FQNEAQ (reference sequence). The CDR3 loop spans 14 amino acids. CDR3 in DNA: TGTGCCAGCAGCTTCAAGTGGGGCACAGATACGCAGTATTTT. It codes for CASSFKWGTDTQYF.

In its sample, this clone was seen once. The J gene is TRBJ2-7, the V gene TRBV5-6; D ambiguous. Germline V gives CDR1 SGHDT, CDR2 YYEEEE. There are 12 residues in the CDR3. Trimming cost V 2 bases and J 1 base, with 4 bases left between them. The CDR3 sequence is CASSFESYEQYF. DNA for the CDR3: TGTGCCAGCAGCTTTGAGTCCTACGAGCAGTACTTC.

A word on this clone: Distinct nucleotide sequences in the sample also encode this CDR3. This rearrangement joins TRBV6-1 to TRBJ1-5, with D unclear. This CDR3 has 14 residues. Germline assignment: CDR1 MNHNS and CDR2 SASEGT. V was cut by 3 bases and J by 4 bases, with 10 bases left in between. CDR3 bases: TGTGCCAGCAGTGAGTTTTATGGGAATCAGCCCCAGCATTTT. Translating gives CASSEFYGNQPQHF.

The J gene is TRBJ2-7, the V gene TRBV5-1; D might be TRBD1 (6 bases). Germline CDR1 is SGHRS and CDR2 is YFSETQ. V dropped 3 bases and J dropped 0 bases, with 10 bases sitting between them. The CDR3 covers 14 residues. CDR3 amino acids: CASSWGHGSYEQYF. CDR3 nucleotides: TGCGCCAGCAGCTGGGGGCACGGCTCCTACGAGCAGTACTTC.